This is a list of T cell receptor beta chains from one sample in a study of cytomegalovirus exposure and HLA in healthy donors. Assay: immunoSEQ multiplex PCR; the TCRdb copy retains only in-frame clones and omits some. Counted here are under 130,000 clones, roughly 15% occurring once; the ten biggest clones make up 0.8% to 0.95%. Sequences were obtained from PBMCs. Receptor source: a female donor in good health and CMV-seronegative. Both conserved end residues are part of each CDR3. Fields, in order: V gene, D gene, J gene, CDR3 length, clone size, CDR3 DNA, CDR3 protein. The D gene is left open where the match is weak. Some rows mark clone size as missing; the rest say once, few, many or name a class of expanded clone.

v_call: TRBV11-2
d_call: TRBD1
j_call: TRBJ1-2
cdr3_length: 15
clone_size: few
cdr3_nt: TGTGCCAGCAGCTCAGGGGGACGGATCGGGTATGGCTACACCTTC
cdr3_aa: CASSSGGRIGYGYTF

v_call: TRBV7-8
d_call: NA
j_call: TRBJ1-2
cdr3_length: 13
clone_size: few
cdr3_nt: TGTGCCAGCAGCTTAGGTGACGGGAGAGGCTACACCTTC
cdr3_aa: CASSLGDGRGYTF

v_call: TRBV15
d_call: NA
j_call: TRBJ2-7
cdr3_length: 20
clone_size: NA
cdr3_nt: TGTGCCACCAGCAAGAGAGTCATTCTCCCGGCGCGGCGTCCCTCCTACGAGCAGTACTTC
cdr3_aa: CATSKRVILPARRPSYEQYF

v_call: TRBV29-1
d_call: TRBD1
j_call: TRBJ2-7
cdr3_length: 13
clone_size: few
cdr3_nt: TGCAGCGTTGTCGGGACAGGGGGCAACGAGCAGTACTTC
cdr3_aa: CSVVGTGGNEQYF

v_call: TRBV2
d_call: NA
j_call: TRBJ2-7
cdr3_length: 13
clone_size: few
cdr3_nt: TGTGCCAGCAGTAAGGACTTATCCTACGAGCAGTACTTC
cdr3_aa: CASSKDLSYEQYF

v_call: TRBV11-3
d_call: NA
j_call: TRBJ2-3
cdr3_length: 15
clone_size: NA
cdr3_nt: TGTGCCAGCAGTTTACTCCCATACAGGGAATCGACGCAGTATTTT
cdr3_aa: CASSLLPYRESTQYF

v_call: TRBV30
d_call: NA
j_call: TRBJ2-1
cdr3_length: 18
clone_size: few
cdr3_nt: TGTGCCTGGAGTGTACCCAAGTGGGCGGGAACTGGAAAAAATGAGCAGTTCTTC
cdr3_aa: CAWSVPKWAGTGKNEQFF

v_call: TRBV6-6
d_call: TRBD1
j_call: TRBJ2-5
cdr3_length: 16
clone_size: NA
cdr3_nt: TGTGCCAGCAGTTACAGGGACAGGGACGTCGAAGAGACCCAGTACTTC
cdr3_aa: CASSYRDRDVEETQYF

v_call: TRBV28
d_call: TRBD1
j_call: TRBJ1-4
cdr3_length: 13
clone_size: NA
cdr3_nt: TGTGTCGTTCAGGGGGCGGCTAATGAAAAACTGTTTTTT
cdr3_aa: CVVQGAANEKLFF

v_call: TRBV5-4
d_call: TRBD2
j_call: TRBJ2-6
cdr3_length: 20
clone_size: few
cdr3_nt: TGTGCCAGCCACTCCGTCCCCCTGACTAGCGGGAGAACTGGGGCCAACGTCCTGACTTTC
cdr3_aa: CASHSVPLTSGRTGANVLTF

v_call: TRBV7-2
d_call: TRBD1
j_call: TRBJ1-2
cdr3_length: 16
clone_size: NA
cdr3_nt: TGTGCCAGCAGCCCAACTCCCGATCAGGGGGACTATGGCTACACCTTC
cdr3_aa: CASSPTPDQGDYGYTF

v_call: TRBV6-5
d_call: NA
j_call: TRBJ1-1
cdr3_length: 11
clone_size: few
cdr3_nt: TGTGCCAGCAGAGAGGGATTCGTGGCTTTCTTT
cdr3_aa: CASREGFVAFF

v_call: TRBV6-5
d_call: TRBD2
j_call: TRBJ2-7
cdr3_length: 12
clone_size: NA
cdr3_nt: TGTGCCAGCAGCGGGAGGGCCTACGAGCAGTACTTC
cdr3_aa: CASSGRAYEQYF

v_call: TRBV7-2
d_call: TRBD1
j_call: TRBJ2-3
cdr3_length: 18
clone_size: NA
cdr3_nt: TGTGCCAGCAGCTTGGGGGACAGGGGGTCACCAGCCACAGATACGCAGTATTTT
cdr3_aa: CASSLGDRGSPATDTQYF

v_call: TRBV4-1
d_call: NA
j_call: TRBJ1-6
cdr3_length: 19
clone_size: few
cdr3_nt: TGCGCCAGCAGCCAAGCAGCGGGGGCAGGGATCACCTATAATTCACCCCTCCACTTT
cdr3_aa: CASSQAAGAGITYNSPLHF

v_call: TRBV19
d_call: TRBD1
j_call: TRBJ1-5
cdr3_length: 15
clone_size: NA
cdr3_nt: TGTGCCAGTAGTTGGTGGGACAGTATCAATCAGCCCCAGCATTTT
cdr3_aa: CASSWWDSINQPQHF

v_call: TRBV7-9
d_call: NA
j_call: TRBJ1-5
cdr3_length: 17
clone_size: NA
cdr3_nt: TGTGCCAGCAGCAAAACCCGGGGACTGAAGGATGGTCAGCCCCAGCATTTT
cdr3_aa: CASSKTRGLKDGQPQHF

v_call: TRBV14
d_call: TRBD1
j_call: TRBJ1-1
cdr3_length: 14
clone_size: NA
cdr3_nt: TGTGCCAGCAGTCGGGACAGGGCTTCCACTGAAGCTTTCTTT
cdr3_aa: CASSRDRASTEAFF

v_call: TRBV11-2
d_call: NA
j_call: TRBJ1-1
cdr3_length: 13
clone_size: NA
cdr3_nt: TGTGCCAGCAGCTTATCTATGAACACTGAAGCTTTCTTT
cdr3_aa: CASSLSMNTEAFF

v_call: TRBV19
d_call: TRBD1
j_call: TRBJ2-7
cdr3_length: 16
clone_size: NA
cdr3_nt: TGTGCCAGTAGTCCCTATGCCGGGACAGTAACCTACGAGCAGTACTTC
cdr3_aa: CASSPYAGTVTYEQYF

v_call: TRBV25-1
d_call: TRBD1
j_call: TRBJ1-6
cdr3_length: 14
clone_size: NA
cdr3_nt: TGTGCCAGCAGTATCGGGACAGGGAATTCACCCCTCCACTTT
cdr3_aa: CASSIGTGNSPLHF

v_call: TRBV7-9
d_call: NA
j_call: TRBJ1-4
cdr3_length: 16
clone_size: medium-sized
cdr3_nt: TGTGCCAGCAGCTCGGGGGGCTTTGGGACTAATGAAAAACTGTTTTTT
cdr3_aa: CASSSGGFGTNEKLFF

v_call: TRBV19
d_call: NA
j_call: TRBJ2-1
cdr3_length: 16
clone_size: few
cdr3_nt: TGTGCCAGTAGTATTACAAACAGGGCTCCCTACAATGAGCAGTTCTTC
cdr3_aa: CASSITNRAPYNEQFF

v_call: TRBV30
d_call: NA
j_call: TRBJ1-6
cdr3_length: 14
clone_size: few
cdr3_nt: TGTGCCTGGAGTGTGGCAGGTCTCCTTTCACCCCTCCACTTT
cdr3_aa: CAWSVAGLLSPLHF

v_call: TRBV15
d_call: NA
j_call: TRBJ2-1
cdr3_length: 16
clone_size: few
cdr3_nt: TGTGCCACCAGCTTTCCCCCCCGGGACACCTACAATGAGCAGTTCTTC
cdr3_aa: CATSFPPRDTYNEQFF

v_call: TRBV29-1
d_call: NA
j_call: TRBJ2-1
cdr3_length: 17
clone_size: few
cdr3_nt: TGCAGCGTTGAAGAAGCTCAAAGGACAGCAGCCTACAATGAGCAGTTCTTC
cdr3_aa: CSVEEAQRTAAYNEQFF

v_call: TRBV7-2
d_call: TRBD1
j_call: TRBJ2-4
cdr3_length: 15
clone_size: NA
cdr3_nt: TGTGCCAGCAGCCCCCAGACGGGACAGGGGAACATTCAGTACTTC
cdr3_aa: CASSPQTGQGNIQYF

v_call: TRBV2
d_call: TRBD1
j_call: TRBJ1-2
cdr3_length: 13
clone_size: few
cdr3_nt: TGTGCCAGCAGTGAGGACAGGGACTATGGCTACACCTTC
cdr3_aa: CASSEDRDYGYTF

v_call: TRBV5-1
d_call: TRBD1
j_call: TRBJ1-1
cdr3_length: 14
clone_size: few
cdr3_nt: TGCGCCAGCAGCTTGGTCGGCGTACAGGGGTGGACTTTCTTT
cdr3_aa: CASSLVGVQGWTFF

v_call: TRBV7-9
d_call: NA
j_call: TRBJ2-5
cdr3_length: 13
clone_size: NA
cdr3_nt: TGTGCCAGCAGCTTGCAGGGCAGGGAGACCCAGTACTTC
cdr3_aa: CASSLQGRETQYF

v_call: TRBV30
d_call: TRBD1
j_call: TRBJ1-2
cdr3_length: 14
clone_size: few
cdr3_nt: TGTGCCTGGGCTAAAGTGACAGGGGTCTATGGCTACACCTTC
cdr3_aa: CAWAKVTGVYGYTF

v_call: TRBV29-1
d_call: NA
j_call: TRBJ2-7
cdr3_length: 13
clone_size: NA
cdr3_nt: TGCAGCGCCCATTCCCAGGGCTCCTACGAGCAGTACTTC
cdr3_aa: CSAHSQGSYEQYF

v_call: TRBV30
d_call: NA
j_call: TRBJ2-1
cdr3_length: 15
clone_size: NA
cdr3_nt: TGTGCCTGGAGTGATGGCAGGGGATTGAGGAATGAGCAGTTCTTC
cdr3_aa: CAWSDGRGLRNEQFF

v_call: TRBV30
d_call: NA
j_call: TRBJ1-2
cdr3_length: 14
clone_size: few
cdr3_nt: TGTGCCTGGAGTGCAGAGGCAGGGTGGGATGGCTACACCTTC
cdr3_aa: CAWSAEAGWDGYTF

v_call: TRBV7-3
d_call: TRBD1
j_call: TRBJ2-7
cdr3_length: 15
clone_size: few
cdr3_nt: TGTGCCAGCAGCTCCCGGCCGGGACAGATCGACGAGCAGTACTTC
cdr3_aa: CASSSRPGQIDEQYF

v_call: TRBV27
d_call: TRBD1
j_call: TRBJ2-5
cdr3_length: 13
clone_size: NA
cdr3_nt: TGTGCCACCGGACAGGGCTACGGAGAGACCCAGTACTTC
cdr3_aa: CATGQGYGETQYF

v_call: TRBV28
d_call: NA
j_call: TRBJ2-3
cdr3_length: 12
clone_size: few
cdr3_nt: TGTGCCATCACGGGACAACCAGATACGCAGTATTTT
cdr3_aa: CAITGQPDTQYF

v_call: TRBV29-1
d_call: TRBD1
j_call: TRBJ1-2
cdr3_length: 15
clone_size: few
cdr3_nt: TGCAGCGTTGAAAACCCGGGACAGGGGGACTATGGCTACACCTTC
cdr3_aa: CSVENPGQGDYGYTF

v_call: TRBV9
d_call: NA
j_call: TRBJ1-5
cdr3_length: 14
clone_size: few
cdr3_nt: TGTGCCAGCAGCGTAGCCGGGAACAATCAGCCCCAGCATTTT
cdr3_aa: CASSVAGNNQPQHF

v_call: TRBV5-8
d_call: NA
j_call: TRBJ1-2
cdr3_length: 14
clone_size: NA
cdr3_nt: TGTGCCAGCAGCTTTTTGGGCAGAAGCTATGGCTACACCTTC
cdr3_aa: CASSFLGRSYGYTF